Presented here are 17 T cell receptor beta chains from one specimen sequenced in a study of response to subunit inactivated influenza vaccine. Using its own MiXCR run on the RT-PCR reads, TCRdb lists one record per CDR3 protein. Among around 530,000 distinct CDR3 sequences listed, 10% to 15% were seen once. This specimen was PBMCs from blood, taken on the day of vaccination. These TCRs come from a man in his fifties who received an inactivated influenza vaccine.

This clonotype was seen repeatedly, ten times or more. The chain links TRBV28 to TRBJ2-1, with D possibly TRBD1 on 6 matching bases. From germline, CDR1 is MDHEN and CDR2 SYDVKM. This CDR3 contains 12 residues. V lost 8 bases, J lost 6 bases, and 11 bases lay in between. The CDR3 loop is CASVQGSNEQFF. The CDR3 DNA follows: TGTGCCAGCGTCCAGGGGTCCAATGAGCAGTTCTTC.

The chain is built from TRBV24-1 and TRBJ1-1; D is possibly TRBD1 (5 bases). Looked up from germline, CDR1 is KGHDR and CDR2 is SFDVKD. This CDR3 comprises 12 residues. Trimming shortened V by 7 bases and J by 5 bases, and 10 bases separated the two germline ends. As DNA, the CDR3 is TGTGCCACCAGCCAGGGTTATACTGAAGCTTTCTTT. Translation gives CATSQGYTEAFF.

This clonotype appeared many times. V and J are TRBV11-2 and TRBJ2-3, with 10 nucleotides matching TRBD2. Trimming removed 5 bases from V and 1 base from J; junction bases left unmatched: 9. The CDR3 is made up of 17 amino acids. Germline V gives CDR1 SGHAT, CDR2 FQNNGV. Here the CDR3 DNA reads TGTGCCAGCAGCCTCAACTCGGGGACTAGCGGCACAGATACGCAGTATTTT. It codes for CASSLNSGTSGTDTQYF.

This clonotype has a count of ten or more. The V and J genes are TRBV5-1 and TRBJ1-3, with D possibly TRBD1 on 5 matching bases. With 2 bases removed from V and 2 bases from J, the gap between germline ends came to 8 bases. The germline V gene encodes CDR1 SGHRS and CDR2 YFSETQ. This CDR3 comprises 14 residues. The chain's CDR3 is CASSFEGAGNTIYF. The CDR3 DNA reads TGCGCCAGCAGCTTTGAAGGGGCTGGAAACACCATATATTTT.

This clonotype was observed a handful of times. The chain carries TRBV25-1 and TRBJ2-1; a possible D gene is TRBD1 (6 bases). V lost 7 bases and J lost 2, with 12 bases in between. Germline values: CDR1 MGHDK, CDR2 SYGVNS. This CDR3 has 14 residues. The CDR3 DNA reads as TGTGCCAGCATCTCGGACAGCGCCTACAATGAGCAGTTCTTC. Amino acid sequence: CASISDSAYNEQFF.

The CDR3 protein is CASSLRDRFSYNSPLHF. CDR3 sequence (DNA): TGTGCCAGCAGCCTCCGTGACAGGTTCTCCTATAATTCACCCCTCCACTTT. The rearrangement joins TRBV3-1 to TRBJ1-6, with D tentatively TRBD1 (6 bases). Germline CDR1 LGHDT, CDR2 YNNKEL (reference sequence). Trimming removed 4 bases from V and 0 bases from J, with 13 bases in between. The CDR3 sequence is 17 residues long.

J is TRBJ2-3 and V is TRBV10-3; 8 bases fit TRBD2. The germline gives CDR1 ENHRY, CDR2 SYGVKD. The CDR3 totals 15 residues. The junction had 3 bases not matched to a gene; V was cut back by 4 bases and J by 0 bases. In DNA form, the CDR3 reads TGTGCCATCAGTGTAGTAGCGGGAAGCACAGATACGCAGTATTTT. Encoded protein: CAISVVAGSTDTQYF.

This clonotype was observed a handful of times. The DNA is left out, because the CDR3 cannot be placed on it with certainty; the CDR3 is given as TCRdb lists it. The CDR3 sequence is CASSLVGGGTGPFNTF. V usage is TRBV7-2 and J usage is TRBJ1-2; the table's D call TRBD1 went unverified against the DNA. Germline values: CDR1 SGHTA, CDR2 FQGNSA. The CDR3 has 16 residues if both end residues are counted.

This clonotype was counted a few times. The chain links TRBV29-1 to TRBJ2-5; 9 positions match TRBD1. The J segment lost 1 base and the V segment lost 5 bases, leaving 5 bases of the junction unmatched. This CDR3 has 14 residues. Germline V gene sequence: CDR1 SQVTM, CDR2 ANQGSEA. The CDR3: CSVWDRVPQETQYF. The CDR3 DNA reads as TGCAGCGTTTGGGACAGGGTTCCCCAAGAGACCCAGTACTTC. The complete variable domain, with remaining parts taken from reference TRBV29-1 and TRBJ2-5, reads SAVISQKPSRDICQRGTSLTIQCQVDSQVTMMFWYRQQPGQSLTLIATANQGSEATYESGFVIDKFPISRPNLTFSTLTVSNMSPEDSSIYLCSVWDRVPQETQYFGPGTRLLVL.

This clonotype was found a few times. The chain uses TRBV20-1 and TRBJ2-2; 7 positions agree with TRBD1. The junction had 3 bases not matched to a gene; V was cut back by 6 bases and J by 2 bases. Per germline, CDR1 DFQATT and CDR2 SNEGSKA (reference sequence). The CDR3 length is 13 residues. For the CDR3, the DNA is TGCAGTGCAAGACAGGGTAACACCGGGGAGCTGTTTTTT. Amino acids: CSARQGNTGELFF.

This sequence joins TRBV14 and TRBJ2-5, with TRBD1 matching over 7 bases. The CDR3 loop spans 13 amino acids. Trimming cost V 7 bases and J 5 bases; bases outside gene matches: 7. Germline loops: CDR1 SGHDN, CDR2 FVKESK. CDR3 region: CASTRQGGETQYF. CDR3 nucleotides: TGTGCCAGCACACGACAGGGCGGGGAGACCCAGTACTTC. The complete variable domain, with remaining parts taken from reference TRBV14 and TRBJ2-5, reads EAGVTQFPSHSVIEKGQTVTLRCDPISGHDNLYWYRRVMGKEIKFLLHFVKESKQDESGMPNNRFLAERTGGTYSTLKVQPAELEDSGVYFCASTRQGGETQYFGPGTRLLVL.

This clonotype was found a few times. The chain carries TRBV20-1 and TRBJ2-1, with D possibly matching TRBD1 (6 bases). The CDR3 spans 15 residues. The germline CDR1 and CDR2 sequences are DFQATT and SNEGSKA (reference sequence). Trimming took off 0 bases at V and 2 bases at J, with 11 bases between the two ends. Written as DNA, the CDR3 is TGCAGTGCTAGAGATCCGTCAGGGGCCTACAATGAGCAGTTCTTC. Protein product: CSARDPSGAYNEQFF.

This clonotype has just a few counts. The chain uses TRBV7-9 and TRBJ2-4; D is ambiguous. The CDR3 spans 13 residues. In germline, CDR1 is SEHNR, CDR2 FQNEAQ (reference sequence). Trimming left V 6 bases short and J 0 bases short, with 6 bases between. CDR3 coding DNA: TGTGCCAGCAGACAGCTAGCCAAAAACATTCAGTACTTC. Translated, it gives CASRQLAKNIQYF.

This clonotype was seen more than once but under ten times. The CDR3 loop is CSARETLAGGPYEQYF. The CDR3 nucleotides read TGCAGTGCTAGAGAGACTCTAGCGGGGGGGCCGTACGAGCAGTACTTC. The chain links TRBV20-1 to TRBJ2-7, with TRBD2 matching over 12 bases. CDR1 DFQATT and CDR2 SNEGSKA come from the germline V gene (reference sequence). This CDR3 spans 16 amino acids. Unmatched junction bases numbered 7, after V lost 0 bases and J lost 4 bases.

This clonotype appeared many times. The chain uses TRBV20-1 and TRBJ2-3; D call uncertain. The germline V gene encodes CDR1 DFQATT and CDR2 SNEGSKA (reference sequence). Trimming pared 5 bases from V and 4 bases from J, leaving 19 bases between. The CDR3 covers 15 residues. CDR3 region: CSAGVAQRVPDTQYF. In nucleotides, the CDR3 is TGCAGTGCTGGAGTGGCGCAAAGGGTCCCAGATACGCAGTATTTT.

This clonotype was detected only once. Just one base apart from a much larger clone, this may be a read error. The rearrangement links TRBV7-9 to TRBJ2-3, with unresolved D. The CDR3 consists of 13 residues. Germline values: CDR1 SEHNR, CDR2 FQNEAQ (reference sequence). V was trimmed by 5 bases and J by 0 bases, leaving 6 bases between them. CDR3 protein: CASSKFSTDTQYF. The CDR3 coding sequence is TGTGCCAGCAGCAAATTTAGCACAGATACGCAGTATTTT.

The V call is TRBV30, the J call TRBJ2-7; D tentatively fits TRBD1 or TRBD2 (5 bases each). Trimming removed 3 bases from V and 3 bases from J, with 15 bases in between. The CDR3 consists of 14 residues. Germline V gives CDR1 GTSNPN, CDR2 SVGIG (reference sequence). The CDR3 region is CAWRPRDLYYEQYF. The CDR3 DNA reads as TGTGCCTGGAGACCCCGGGACCTGTACTACGAGCAGTACTTC.